The 4 T cell receptor beta chains below all came from one sample that was sequenced in a study of OX40 agonist ivuxolimab in advanced cancers. The method was immunoSEQ multiplex PCR; TCRdb's version includes in-frame clones alone and lacks a portion of them. The sample holds 40,000 to 45,000 clones, roughly 84% seen once. The specimen comprised CD4+ or CD8+ T cells sorted from blood, sampled in a trial of the OX40 agonist ivuxolimab. The receptors come from an adult with an advanced solid tumor such as melanoma, head and neck, liver or kidney cancer.

This chain joins TRBV7-3 and TRBJ1-2; 12 nucleotides align to TRBD1. Per the germline V gene, CDR1 is SGHTA and CDR2 is FQGTGA. The junction had 4 bases not matched to a gene; V was cut back by 2 bases and J by 6 bases. This CDR3 contains 15 residues. CDR3 sequence (DNA): TGTGCCAGCAGCTTACGGGACAGGGGGCAGGATGGCTACACCTTC. Translation: CASSLRDRGQDGYTF.

The rearrangement links TRBV7-2 to TRBJ2-3; D ambiguous. This CDR3 region has 15 residues. Trimming shortened V by 5 bases and J by 0 bases, and 12 bases separated the two germline ends. Germline CDR1 reads SGHTA; CDR2 reads FQGNSA. For the CDR3, the DNA is TGTGCCAGCAGCCCTAGGACCGGAAGCACAGATACGCAGTATTTT. Translating it yields CASSPRTGSTDTQYF.

The chain recombines TRBV5-6 with TRBJ2-1, with TRBD2 as a possible D gene (7 bases). CDR3 length: 14 amino acids. The V end lost 5 bases, the J end lost 5 bases, and 14 bases lay between the germline ends. CDR1 is SGHDT and CDR2 is YYEEEE in the germline V gene. The CDR3 coding sequence is TGTGCCAGCAGTTCTGTGGGGGGGCACAATGAGCAGTTCTTC. It codes for CASSSVGGHNEQFF. Drawing the rest from reference TRBV5-6 and TRBJ2-1, the complete variable domain is DAGVTQSPTHLIKTRGQQVTLRCSPKSGHDTVSWYQQALGQGPQFIFQYYEEEERQRGNFPDRFSGHQFPNYSSELNVNALLLGDSALYLCASSSVGGHNEQFFGPGTRLTVL.

The gene calls are TRBV13 and TRBJ2-5, with D maybe TRBD2 (6 bases). This CDR3 is 13 amino acids long. CDR1 is PRHDT and CDR2 is FYEKMQ in the germline V gene (reference sequence). Trimming pared 5 bases from V and 5 bases from J, leaving 12 bases between. CDR3 loop: CASSPLGGETQYF. CDR3 coding DNA: TGTGCCAGCAGCCCGCTTGGAGGGGAGACCCAGTACTTC. Full variable domain (missing parts from reference TRBV13 and TRBJ2-5): AAGVIQSPRHLIKEKRETATLKCYPIPRHDTVYWYQQGPGQDPQFLISFYEKMQSDKGSIPDRFSAQQFSDYHSELNMSSLELGDSALYFCASSPLGGETQYFGPGTRLLVL.